Shown below are 25 T cell receptor beta chains from a single sample sequenced in a study of shared clonotypes between healthy human individuals. The table came from immunoSEQ multiplex PCR; TCRdb's copy has only in-frame clones and leaves some out. The sample includes approximately 720,000 clones, about 91% of them seen just once. Naive CD8 cells comprised CD45RO-negative, CCR7-positively selected cells, excluding terminally differentiated effector memory CD45RA+ cells. The sequenced material came from naive CD8+ T cells sorted from blood. These receptors were taken from a man aged 30-40 years in good health.

The chain recombines TRBV6-5 with TRBJ1-4; unclear D gene. The germline V gene has CDR1 MNHEY and CDR2 SVGAGI. V was clipped by 10 bases and J by 1 base, with 10 bases between them. The CDR3 is made up of 13 amino acids. CDR3 sequence (DNA): TGTGCCACTGGTAGAGGAACTAATGAAAAACTGTTTTTT. Translation gives CATGRGTNEKLFF.

The chain has TRBV2 and TRBJ2-7; D gene ambiguous. CDR3 size: 14 residues. Trimming removed 4 bases at V and 0 bases at J, with 10 bases between. Germline V gives CDR1 SNHLY, CDR2 FYNNEI. CDR3 sequence (DNA): TGTGCCAGCAGTGTACAAGGGCTCTCCTACGAGCAGTACTTC. Protein sequence: CASSVQGLSYEQYF.

The chain uses TRBV5-6 and TRBJ2-7; D may be TRBD2 (5 bases). Per the germline V gene, CDR1 is SGHDT and CDR2 is YYEEEE. The V end was cut by 1 base, the J end by 3 bases, with 14 bases between. This CDR3 region has 15 residues. In nucleotides, the CDR3 is TGTGCCAGCAGCTTGTTTAACTCGGGAAACTACGAGCAGTACTTC. The encoded protein is CASSLFNSGNYEQYF. Full variable domain (remainder filled in from reference TRBV5-6 and TRBJ2-7): DAGVTQSPTHLIKTRGQQVTLRCSPKSGHDTVSWYQQALGQGPQFIFQYYEEEERQRGNFPDRFSGHQFPNYSSELNVNALLLGDSALYLCASSLFNSGNYEQYFGPGTRLTVT.

The rearrangement joins TRBV15 to TRBJ1-1, with TRBD1 identical over 8 bases. CDR1 is LNHNV and CDR2 is YYDKDF in the germline V gene (reference sequence). The CDR3 loop spans 15 amino acids. V was clipped by 6 bases and J by 5 bases; unmatched bases: 11. In DNA form, the CDR3 reads TGTGCCACCAGGGGGGACAGGTCCCCGGGGACTGAAGCTTTCTTT. Protein: CATRGDRSPGTEAFF.

The V and J genes are TRBV29-1 and TRBJ2-5; no firm D call. The CDR3 extends over 14 amino acids. Germline assignment: CDR1 SQVTM and CDR2 ANQGSEA. The V gene lost 6 bases and the J gene lost 11 bases, with 25 bases spanning the gap. The CDR3 is CSVGTAFTRSPQYF. CDR3 sequence (DNA): TGCAGCGTGGGAACGGCCTTTACCAGATCCCCACAGTACTTC.

J is TRBJ2-7 and V is TRBV21-1; the listed D gene, TRBD2, was not tested against the DNA. TRBV21-1 is deemed a pseudogene. The CDR3 length is 17 residues. The CDR3 loop reads CASSKVGWTSGRGKKYF. The DNA for the CDR3 is TGTGCCAGCAGCAAAGTGGGCTGGACTAGCGGGAGAGGTAAGAAGTACTTC.

This clone showed up just once. V is TRBV14 and J is TRBJ1-4, with 10 positions matching TRBD1. The ends lost 4 bases at V and 7 bases at J; junction bases unmatched: 6. The V gene's germline CDR1 is SGHDN and CDR2 FVKESK. The CDR3 is 15 amino acids. CDR3 in amino acids: CASSRDRGLGEKLFF. The CDR3 DNA reads TGTGCCAGCAGCCGGGACAGGGGTCTAGGTGAAAAACTGTTTTTT. Complete variable domain (other parts from reference TRBV14 and TRBJ1-4): EAGVTQFPSHSVIEKGQTVTLRCDPISGHDNLYWYRRVMGKEIKFLLHFVKESKQDESGMPNNRFLAERTGGTYSTLKVQPAELEDSGVYFCASSRDRGLGEKLFFGSGTQLSVL.

The chain employs TRBV7-2 and TRBJ2-7; 11 nucleotides agree with TRBD2. The CDR3 extends over 15 amino acids. V shed 2 bases, J shed 2 bases, and the junction held 2 bases outside the gene matches. Per the germline V gene, CDR1 is SGHTA and CDR2 is FQGNSA. The CDR3: CASSLLAGGTYEQYF. In nucleotides, the CDR3 is TGTGCCAGCAGCTTACTAGCGGGAGGAACCTACGAGCAGTACTTC.

V is TRBV7-6 and J is TRBJ2-7; no clear D. Germline CDR1 and CDR2: SGHVS and FNYEAQ. With 1 base removed from V and 2 bases from J, the gap between germline ends came to 12 bases. CDR3 length: 15 residues. The CDR3 spells CASSLGQVPAYEQYF. The CDR3 bases are TGTGCCAGCAGCTTAGGTCAGGTTCCCGCCTACGAGCAGTACTTC.

V usage is TRBV29-1 and J usage is TRBJ2-1; no definite D call. Deletions cut 1 base from V and 10 bases from J, with 8 bases between. Per germline, CDR1 SQVTM and CDR2 ANQGSEA. The CDR3 runs to 11 residues. CDR3 sequence (DNA): TGCAGCGTTGAAGTAGGTTACGAGCAGTTCTTC. Amino acids: CSVEVGYEQFF.

J is TRBJ1-5 and V is TRBV9, with a possible D match to TRBD1 (5 bases). V dropped 0 bases and J dropped 6 bases, with 10 bases sitting between them. There are 14 residues in the CDR3. The germline gives CDR1 SGDLS, CDR2 YYNGEE. CDR3 region: CASSVGDGAQPQHF. The CDR3 nucleotides are TGTGCCAGCAGCGTAGGAGACGGGGCTCAGCCCCAGCATTTT.

The rearrangement uses TRBV6-6 and TRBJ1-1; TRBD1 is a possible D gene (5 bases). With 7 bases removed from V and 5 bases from J, the gap between germline ends came to 14 bases. Germline V lookup: CDR1 MNHNY, CDR2 SVGAGI (reference sequence). The CDR3 runs to 13 residues. CDR3 in DNA: TGTGCCAGCAAGCCGGGGGTGAGGACTGAAGCTTTCTTT. Translated: CASKPGVRTEAFF.

The V gene is TRBV29-1, the J gene TRBJ1-2; weak D call: TRBD1 (5 bases). Looked up from germline, CDR1 is SQVTM and CDR2 is ANQGSEA. CDR3 length equals 19 residues. Trimming took 1 base from V and 4 from J, leaving 28 bases between them. CDR3 sequence: CSVEAPLRQRAGIPYGYTF. The CDR3 DNA reads TGCAGCGTTGAAGCCCCCTTAAGGCAGAGGGCAGGGATCCCCTATGGCTACACCTTC.

A word on this clone: A much larger clonotype is one base distant, so this may be a read error. The chain employs TRBV7-9 and TRBJ2-1; D is perhaps TRBD2 (5 bases). V dropped 5 bases and J dropped 5 bases, with 7 bases sitting between them. Germline loops: CDR1 SEHNR, CDR2 FQNEAQ (reference sequence). This CDR3 comprises 12 residues. CDR3 coding DNA: TGTGCCAGCAGCCCCGGGGACAATGAGCAGTTCTTC. This sequence encodes CASSPGDNEQFF.

The rearrangement uses TRBV29-1 and TRBJ1-2, with D uncertain. The V gene lost 0 bases and the J gene lost 1 base, with 6 bases spanning the gap. The CDR3 is 13 amino acids. Germline lookup yields CDR1 SQVTM and CDR2 ANQGSEA. DNA of the CDR3: TGCAGCGTTGAAGACACAGATAACTATGGCTACACCTTC. Its translation is CSVEDTDNYGYTF. Using reference TRBV29-1 and TRBJ1-2 for the parts outside the CDR3, the full variable domain is SAVISQKPSRDICQRGTSLTIQCQVDSQVTMMFWYRQQPGQSLTLIATANQGSEATYESGFVIDKFPISRPNLTFSTLTVSNMSPEDSSIYLCSVEDTDNYGYTFGSGTRLTVV.

V is TRBV14 and J is TRBJ2-1; tentative D call: TRBD1 (5 bases). In germline, CDR1 is SGHDN, CDR2 FVKESK. Trimming pared 3 bases from V and 0 bases from J, leaving 9 bases between. The CDR3 is 15 amino acids. This CDR3 reads CASSQTASSYNEQFF. The CDR3 DNA reads as TGTGCCAGCAGCCAGACAGCGAGCTCCTACAATGAGCAGTTCTTC.

This clone was picked up a small number of times. This chain links TRBV4-3 with TRBJ1-2; the D is unclear. CDR1 is LGHNA, CDR2 YSLEER, per germline. The CDR3 runs 16 residues. Trimming removed 1 base from V and 0 bases from J, with 12 bases in between. The CDR3 spells CASSQGFPAANYGYTF. The DNA of the CDR3 is TGCGCCAGCAGCCAAGGATTCCCGGCCGCTAACTATGGCTACACCTTC.

This clone came up once. Additional DNA sequences in this sample encode the identical CDR3. The chain combines TRBV27 with TRBJ2-1; no reliable D call. V shed 6 bases and J shed 4 bases, with 4 bases lying between them. The V gene's germline CDR1 is MNHEY and CDR2 SMNVEV (reference sequence). The CDR3 contains 11 residues. In nucleotides, the CDR3 is TGTGCCAGCAGCCGATACAATGAGCAGTTCTTC. Encoded protein: CASSRYNEQFF.

The chain employs TRBV9 and TRBJ2-1; 7 bases line up with TRBD1. Unmatched junction bases numbered 9, after V lost 3 bases and J lost 6 bases. The CDR3 covers 15 residues. Per the germline V gene, CDR1 is SGDLS and CDR2 is YYNGEE. CDR3 sequence: CASSADRVGGNEQFF. The DNA of the CDR3 is TGTGCCAGCAGCGCCGACAGGGTTGGAGGCAATGAGCAGTTCTTC.

The chain joins TRBV28 to TRBJ2-3, with TRBD2 identical over 7 bases. The CDR3 length is 20 residues. Trimming cost V 5 bases and J 1 base; bases outside gene matches: 21. In germline, CDR1 is MDHEN, CDR2 SYDVKM. This CDR3 reads CASSPRYRDGRPEGTDTQYF. CDR3 DNA: TGTGCCAGCAGTCCACGCTACCGTGACGGGAGGCCTGAAGGCACAGATACGCAGTATTTT.

The CDR3 region is CASRPSTRNQETQYF. CDR3 sequence (DNA): TGTGCCAGCAGACCTAGTACGCGGAACCAAGAGACCCAGTACTTC. The chain couples TRBV6-5 to TRBJ2-5; D remains ambiguous. Germline CDR1 MNHEY, CDR2 SVGAGI. V lost 6 bases to trimming and J lost 0 bases, with 14 bases between them. CDR3 size: 15 residues.

This chain connects TRBV15 to TRBJ2-3; no definite D call. There are 13 residues in the CDR3. V was clipped by 7 bases and J by 1 base, with 9 bases between them. Germline V lookup: CDR1 LNHNV, CDR2 YYDKDF (reference sequence). CDR3 sequence (DNA): TGTGCCACCACCGCGTTCGGCACAGATACGCAGTATTTT. Protein sequence: CATTAFGTDTQYF.

This sequence joins TRBV5-1 and TRBJ2-7; D call uncertain. Between the trimmed V and J ends, which lost 0 bases and 4 bases, there was a span of 14 bases. Germline CDR1 SGHRS, CDR2 YFSETQ. This CDR3 spans 15 amino acids. The DNA for the CDR3 is TGCGCCAGCAGCTTGGCCGGGCTAGTGGGGTACGAGCAGTACTTC. This sequence encodes CASSLAGLVGYEQYF.

The chain recombines TRBV5-4 with TRBJ2-7; possibly TRBD2 for D (6 bases). Germline values: CDR1 SGHNT, CDR2 YYREEE (reference sequence). CDR3 size: 12 residues. With 2 bases removed from V and 7 bases from J, the gap between germline ends came to 10 bases. The CDR3 protein is CASSFGAGEQYF. In nucleotides, the CDR3 is TGTGCCAGCAGCTTTGGGGCGGGGGAGCAGTACTTC.

The chain combines TRBV27 with TRBJ2-3; no reliable D call. Per germline, CDR1 MNHEY and CDR2 SMNVEV (reference sequence). The CDR3 covers 14 residues. V was trimmed by 0 bases and J by 0 bases, leaving 4 bases between them. CDR3 protein: CASSLSRSTDTQYF. CDR3 DNA sequence: TGTGCCAGCAGTTTATCCCGGAGCACAGATACGCAGTATTTT.